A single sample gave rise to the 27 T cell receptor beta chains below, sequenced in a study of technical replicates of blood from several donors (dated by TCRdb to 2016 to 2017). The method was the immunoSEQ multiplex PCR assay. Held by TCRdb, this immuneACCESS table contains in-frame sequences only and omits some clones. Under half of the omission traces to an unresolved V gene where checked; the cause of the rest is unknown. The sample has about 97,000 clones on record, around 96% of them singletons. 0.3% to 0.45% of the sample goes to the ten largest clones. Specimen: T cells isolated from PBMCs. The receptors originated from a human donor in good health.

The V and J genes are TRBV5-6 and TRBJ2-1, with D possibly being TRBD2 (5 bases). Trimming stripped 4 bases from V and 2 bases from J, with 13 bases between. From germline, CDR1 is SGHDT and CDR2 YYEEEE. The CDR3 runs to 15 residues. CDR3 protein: CASSPEDYAYNEQFF. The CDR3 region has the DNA TGTGCCAGCAGCCCGGAAGACTACGCCTACAATGAGCAGTTCTTC.

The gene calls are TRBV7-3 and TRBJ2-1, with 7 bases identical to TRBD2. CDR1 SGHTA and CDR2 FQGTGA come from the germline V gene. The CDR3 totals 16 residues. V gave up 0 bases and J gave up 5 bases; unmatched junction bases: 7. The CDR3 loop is CASSLTRDYPNNEQFF. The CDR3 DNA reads TGTGCCAGCAGCTTAACCCGGGACTATCCTAACAATGAGCAGTTCTTC.

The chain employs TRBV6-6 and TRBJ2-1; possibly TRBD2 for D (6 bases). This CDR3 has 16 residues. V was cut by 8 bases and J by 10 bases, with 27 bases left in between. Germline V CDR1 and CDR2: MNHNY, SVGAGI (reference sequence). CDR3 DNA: TGTGCCAGCGTCGGGGGTCGGGGCCGCCTACTTGGGGAGCAGTTCTTC. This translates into CASVGGRGRLLGEQFF.

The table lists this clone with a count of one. The CDR3 nucleotides are TGTGCCAGCAGCTTTCTGGTACTGAGCTCCTACAATGAGCAGTTCTTC. Translating gives CASSFLVLSSYNEQFF. J is TRBJ2-1 and V is TRBV7-9; unclear D gene. V was clipped by 3 bases and J by 0 bases, with 12 bases between them. CDR1 is SEHNR, CDR2 FQNEAQ, per germline (reference sequence). This CDR3 comprises 16 residues.

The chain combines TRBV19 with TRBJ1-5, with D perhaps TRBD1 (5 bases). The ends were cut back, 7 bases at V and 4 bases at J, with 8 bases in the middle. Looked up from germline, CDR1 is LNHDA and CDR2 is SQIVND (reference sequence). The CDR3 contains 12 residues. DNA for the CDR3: TGTGCCAGTAACAGGTATAATCAGCCCCAGCATTTT. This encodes CASNRYNQPQHF.

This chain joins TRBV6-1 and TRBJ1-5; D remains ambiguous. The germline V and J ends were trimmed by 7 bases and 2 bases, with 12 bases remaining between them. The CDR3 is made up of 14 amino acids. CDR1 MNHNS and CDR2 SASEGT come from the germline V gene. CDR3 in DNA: TGTGCCAGCAAAAGAGTGGCGGGCAATCAGCCCCAGCATTTT. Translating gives CASKRVAGNQPQHF.

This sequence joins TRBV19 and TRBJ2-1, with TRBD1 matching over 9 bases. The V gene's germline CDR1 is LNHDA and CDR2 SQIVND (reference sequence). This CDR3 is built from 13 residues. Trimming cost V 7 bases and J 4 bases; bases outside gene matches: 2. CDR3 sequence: CASNRGPYNEQFF. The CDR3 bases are TGTGCCAGTAACAGGGGGCCGTACAATGAGCAGTTCTTC. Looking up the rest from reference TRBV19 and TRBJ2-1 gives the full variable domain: DGGITQSPKYLFRKEGQNVTLSCEQNLNHDAMYWYRQDPGQGLRLIYYSQIVNDFQKGDIAEGYSVSREKKESFPLTVTSAQKNPTAFYLCASNRGPYNEQFFGPGTRLTVL.

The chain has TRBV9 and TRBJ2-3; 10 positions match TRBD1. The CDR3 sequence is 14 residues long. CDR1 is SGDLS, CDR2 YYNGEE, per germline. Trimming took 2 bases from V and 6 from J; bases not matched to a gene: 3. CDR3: CASSVPGQGDTQYF. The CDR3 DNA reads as TGTGCCAGCAGCGTGCCGGGACAGGGGGATACGCAGTATTTT.

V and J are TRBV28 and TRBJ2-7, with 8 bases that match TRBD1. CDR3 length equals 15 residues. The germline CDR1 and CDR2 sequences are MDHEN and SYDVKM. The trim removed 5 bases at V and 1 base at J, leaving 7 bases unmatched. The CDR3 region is CASSLDREASYEQYF. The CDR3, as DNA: TGTGCCAGCAGTCTGGACAGGGAAGCATCCTACGAGCAGTACTTC. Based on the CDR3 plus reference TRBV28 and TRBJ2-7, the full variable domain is DVKVTQSSRYLVKRTGEKVFLECVQDMDHENMFWYRQDPGLGLRLIYFSYDVKMKEKGDIPEGYSVSREKKERFSLILESASTNQTSMYLCASSLDREASYEQYFGPGTRLTVT.

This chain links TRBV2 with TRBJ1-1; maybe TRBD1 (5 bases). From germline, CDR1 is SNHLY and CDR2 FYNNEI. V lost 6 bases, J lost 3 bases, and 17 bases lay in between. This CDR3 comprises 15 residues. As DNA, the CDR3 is TGTGCCAGCAGCTGGGGCCCCACACCCGACACTGAAGCTTTCTTT. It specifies CASSWGPTPDTEAFF.

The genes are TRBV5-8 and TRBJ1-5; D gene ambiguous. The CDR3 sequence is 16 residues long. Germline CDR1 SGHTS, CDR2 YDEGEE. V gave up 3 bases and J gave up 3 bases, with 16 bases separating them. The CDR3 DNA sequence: TGTGCCAGCAGCTCACATAATGGAGGACCCAATCAGCCCCAGCATTTT. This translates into CASSSHNGGPNQPQHF. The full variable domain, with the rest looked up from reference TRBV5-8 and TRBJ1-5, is EAGVTQSPTHLIKTRGQQATLRCSPISGHTSVYWYQQALGLGLQFLLWYDEGEERNRGNFPPRFSGRQFPNYSSELNVNALELEDSALYLCASSSHNGGPNQPQHFGDGTRLSIL.

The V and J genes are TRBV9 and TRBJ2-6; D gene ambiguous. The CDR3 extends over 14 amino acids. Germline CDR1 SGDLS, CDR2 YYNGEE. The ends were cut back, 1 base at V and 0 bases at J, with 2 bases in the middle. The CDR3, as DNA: TGTGCCAGCAGCGTATACTCTGGGGCCAACGTCCTGACTTTC. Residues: CASSVYSGANVLTF.

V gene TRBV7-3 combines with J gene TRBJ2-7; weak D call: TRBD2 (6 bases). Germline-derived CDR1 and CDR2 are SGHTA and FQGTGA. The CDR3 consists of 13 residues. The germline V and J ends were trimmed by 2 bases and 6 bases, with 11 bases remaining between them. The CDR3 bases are TGTGCCAGCAGCTTAGGGGGGTCTAGCGAGCAGTACTTC. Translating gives CASSLGGSSEQYF.

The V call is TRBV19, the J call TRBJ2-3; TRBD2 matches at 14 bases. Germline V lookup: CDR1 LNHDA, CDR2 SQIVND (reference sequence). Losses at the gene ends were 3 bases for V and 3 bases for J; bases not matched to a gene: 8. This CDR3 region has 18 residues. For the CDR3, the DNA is TGTGCCAGTAGTATCCACCACGGGACTAGCGGGAGAACAGATACGCAGTATTTT. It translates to CASSIHHGTSGRTDTQYF.

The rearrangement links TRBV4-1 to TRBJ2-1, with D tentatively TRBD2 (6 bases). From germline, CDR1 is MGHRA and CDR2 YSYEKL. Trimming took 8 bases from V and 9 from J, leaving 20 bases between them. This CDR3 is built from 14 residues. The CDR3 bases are TGCGCCAGCGAGGGACTCTACTTGTTGGGTGAGCAGTTCTTC. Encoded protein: CASEGLYLLGEQFF.

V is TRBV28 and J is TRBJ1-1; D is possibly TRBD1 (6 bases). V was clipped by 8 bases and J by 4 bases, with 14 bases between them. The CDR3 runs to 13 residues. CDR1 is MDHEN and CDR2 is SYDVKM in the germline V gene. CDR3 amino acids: CASLNREITEAFF. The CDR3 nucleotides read TGTGCCAGCCTCAACAGGGAAATCACTGAAGCTTTCTTT.

The CDR3 DNA is TGTGCCAGCAGCCCCGGGACAAGATATGGCTACACCTTC. As protein: CASSPGTRYGYTF. The chain combines TRBV27 with TRBJ1-2, with D perhaps matching TRBD1 (6 bases). Germline V lookup: CDR1 MNHEY, CDR2 SMNVEV (reference sequence). V was pared by 6 bases and J by 5 bases, with 13 bases between. The CDR3 is 13 residues long.

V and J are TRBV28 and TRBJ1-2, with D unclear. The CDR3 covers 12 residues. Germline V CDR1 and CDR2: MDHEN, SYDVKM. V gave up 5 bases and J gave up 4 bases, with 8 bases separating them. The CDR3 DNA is TGTGCCAGCAGTCCCCGAGGCTATGGCTACACCTTC. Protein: CASSPRGYGYTF.

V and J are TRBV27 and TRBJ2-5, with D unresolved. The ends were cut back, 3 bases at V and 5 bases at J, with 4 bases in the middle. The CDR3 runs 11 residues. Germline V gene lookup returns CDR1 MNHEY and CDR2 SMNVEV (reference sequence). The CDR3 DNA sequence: TGTGCCAGCAGTTTCCCGGAGACCCAGTACTTC. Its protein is CASSFPETQYF.

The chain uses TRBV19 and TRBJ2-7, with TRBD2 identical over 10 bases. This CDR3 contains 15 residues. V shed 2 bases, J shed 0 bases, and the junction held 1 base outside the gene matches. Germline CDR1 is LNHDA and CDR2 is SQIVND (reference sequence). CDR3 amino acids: CASSILAGVSYEQYF. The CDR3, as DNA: TGTGCCAGTAGTATACTAGCGGGGGTCTCCTACGAGCAGTACTTC.

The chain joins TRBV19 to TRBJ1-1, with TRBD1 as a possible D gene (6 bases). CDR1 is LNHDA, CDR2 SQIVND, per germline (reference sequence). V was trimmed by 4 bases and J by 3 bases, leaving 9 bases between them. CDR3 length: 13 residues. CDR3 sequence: CASSTTGDTEAFF. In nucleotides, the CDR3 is TGTGCCAGTAGTACGACAGGTGACACTGAAGCTTTCTTT.

The CDR3, as DNA: TGTGCCAGCAGCTCATTGACTAGTGACGAGCAGTACTTC. Encoded protein: CASSSLTSDEQYF. The chain employs TRBV7-7 and TRBJ2-7; TRBD2 is a possible D gene (6 bases). Trimming stripped 4 bases from V and 5 bases from J, with 12 bases between. The germline CDR1 and CDR2 sequences are SSHAT and FNYEAQ (reference sequence). CDR3 length: 13 residues.

CDR3 in DNA: TGTGCCATTCGTGGTGGGGACACCTACGAGCAGTACTTC. This encodes CAIRGGDTYEQYF. The chain couples TRBV10-3 to TRBJ2-7; a possible D gene is TRBD1 (6 bases). Looked up from germline, CDR1 is ENHRY and CDR2 is SYGVKD. There are 13 residues in the CDR3. V lost 9 bases to trimming and J lost 2 bases, with 14 bases between them.

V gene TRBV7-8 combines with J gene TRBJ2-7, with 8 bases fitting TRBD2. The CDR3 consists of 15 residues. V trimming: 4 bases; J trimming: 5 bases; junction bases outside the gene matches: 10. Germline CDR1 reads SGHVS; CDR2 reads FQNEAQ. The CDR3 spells CASSSPSGLVHEQYF. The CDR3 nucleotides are TGTGCCAGCAGCTCACCATCGGGACTAGTCCACGAGCAGTACTTC.

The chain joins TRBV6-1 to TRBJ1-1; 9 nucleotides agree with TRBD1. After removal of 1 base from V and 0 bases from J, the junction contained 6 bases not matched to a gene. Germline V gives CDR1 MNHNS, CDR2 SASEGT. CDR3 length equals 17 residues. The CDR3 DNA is TGTGCCAGCAGTGAAGTGGGACAGGGATACCTGAACACTGAAGCTTTCTTT. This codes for CASSEVGQGYLNTEAFF.

CDR3 residues: CASRETGSSYEQYF. In DNA, the CDR3 is TGTGCCAGTAGGGAAACAGGGTCGTCCTACGAGCAGTACTTC. The chain combines TRBV19 with TRBJ2-7; perhaps TRBD1 as D (6 bases). Germline CDR1 reads LNHDA; CDR2 reads SQIVND (reference sequence). Trimming removed 6 bases at V and 1 base at J, with 13 bases between. There are 14 residues in the CDR3.

The CDR3 sequence is CASGEILAGGETQYF. CDR3 coding DNA: TGTGCTAGTGGAGAGATACTAGCGGGAGGAGAGACCCAGTACTTC. The chain employs TRBV12-5 and TRBJ2-5; 12 nucleotides align to TRBD2. The CDR3 contains 15 residues. Per germline, CDR1 LGHNT and CDR2 FRNRAP. Trimming at V came to 6 bases and at J to 4 bases, leaving 6 bases not matched to a gene.